Shown below are 31 T cell receptor beta chains from a single sample sequenced in a study of identical twins. Via MiXCR, TCRdb re-called the 5' RACE reads, giving one row per CDR3 protein. This table has 750,000 to 950,000 distinct CDR3 sequences, roughly an eighth appearing once. The same sample was also used in a study of yellow fever vaccine responses in identical twins.

The specimen sequenced was PBMCs. The receptors were sampled from a woman under 30 in good health.

This sequence joins TRBV5-1 and TRBJ1-2, with no clear D. Germline V lookup: CDR1 SGHRS, CDR2 YFSETQ. The CDR3 loop spans 14 amino acids. V lost 0 bases and J lost 0, with 6 bases in between. Here the CDR3 reads CASSLDGANYGYTF. The DNA of the CDR3 is TGCGCCAGCAGCTTGGACGGGGCTAACTATGGCTACACCTTC. Filled out from reference TRBV5-1 and TRBJ1-2, the complete variable domain reads KAGVTQTPRYLIKTRGQQVTLSCSPISGHRSVSWYQQTPGQGLQFLFEYFSETQRNKGNFPGRFSGRQFSNSRSEMNVSTLELGDSALYLCASSLDGANYGYTFGSGTRLTVV.

This clonotype was counted between two and nine times. The gene calls are TRBV12-3 or TRBV12-4 and TRBJ2-2; D is possibly TRBD2 (5 bases). CDR3 length: 13 residues. The V and J ends lost 4 bases and 7 bases respectively, with 10 bases between them. In nucleotides, the CDR3 is TGTGCCAGCAGTTCCCGAGGGCGCGGGGAGCTGTTTTTT. Translated: CASSSRGRGELFF.

The CDR3 DNA is TGTGCCAGCAGGGTCCGAGGGGGCGCAGATACGCAGTATTTT. Its protein product is CASRVRGGADTQYF. The chain couples TRBV11-2 to TRBJ2-3; 7 bases map to TRBD1. J gave up 4 bases and V 6 bases, and 7 bases lay outside the gene matches. Germline CDR1 and CDR2: SGHAT and FQNNGV. The CDR3 runs to 14 residues. The variable domain in full, with the rest retrieved from reference TRBV11-2 and TRBJ2-3, is EAGVAQSPRYKIIEKRQSVAFWCNPISGHATLYWYQQILGQGPKLLIQFQNNGVVDDSQLPKDRFSAERLKGVDSTLKIQPAKLEDSAVYLCASRVRGGADTQYFGPGTRLTVL.

V is TRBV10-3 and J is TRBJ2-7, with unresolved D. The ends were cut back, 3 bases at V and 2 bases at J, with 5 bases in the middle. The CDR3 is made up of 12 amino acids. From germline, CDR1 is ENHRY and CDR2 SYGVKD. Here the CDR3 reads CAISETTYEQYF. The DNA for the CDR3 is TGTGCCATCAGTGAAACAACCTACGAGCAGTACTTC.

This clonotype has a handful of counts. CDR3 sequence (DNA): TGTGCCAGCAGCCCCCGCCCGTTGGGGAATAGTGATGGCTACACCTTC. This encodes CASSPRPLGNSDGYTF. The chain is built from TRBV9 and TRBJ1-2; D gene ambiguous. V dropped 4 bases and J dropped 6 bases, with 22 bases sitting between them. The CDR3 runs 16 residues. Looked up from germline, CDR1 is SGDLS and CDR2 is YYNGEE.

This clonotype occurred a few times. This sequence joins TRBV18 and TRBJ1-1; D not resolved. The V end lost 3 bases, the J end lost 1 base, and 15 bases lay between the germline ends. This CDR3 region has 16 residues. The germline V gene has CDR1 KGHSH and CDR2 LQKENI. The CDR3 nucleotides read TGTGCCAGCTCACCCACTCTATTGACGGCGAACACTGAAGCTTTCTTT. Protein product: CASSPTLLTANTEAFF.

The sample holds a few counts of this clonotype. This chain uses TRBV20-1 with TRBJ2-1; D remains ambiguous. V lost 7 bases, J lost 6 bases, and 13 bases lay in between. This CDR3 comprises 12 residues. Germline assignment: CDR1 DFQATT and CDR2 SNEGSKA (reference sequence). CDR3 loop: CSVMTGSNEQFF. As DNA, the CDR3 is TGCAGTGTAATGACCGGCTCCAATGAGCAGTTCTTC.

There are a few counts of this clonotype. V gene TRBV11-3 combines with J gene TRBJ2-3, with 7 positions matching TRBD2. The CDR3 runs 16 residues. J lost 1 base, V lost 2 bases, and 6 bases had no gene match. Germline loops: CDR1 SGHNT, CDR2 YENEEA. The CDR3 DNA is TGTGCCAGCAGCTTACGCGGGAGCGGGGGCACAGATACGCAGTATTTT. Translating it yields CASSLRGSGGTDTQYF.

The rearrangement links TRBV3-1 to TRBJ2-7; D may match TRBD1 or TRBD2 (5 bases each). The CDR3 is 12 residues long. Germline lookup yields CDR1 LGHDT and CDR2 YNNKEL (reference sequence). V was pared by 1 base and J by 10 bases, with 11 bases between. CDR3 nucleotide sequence: TGTGCCAGCAGCCAAGGTGGGACCCCCCAGTACGTC. Translating gives CASSQGGTPQYV.

The V call is TRBV5-1, the J call TRBJ1-2; TRBD1 aligns across 10 bases. This CDR3 region has 16 residues. CDR1 and CDR2 (germline): SGHRS, YFSETQ. J gave up 6 bases and V 0 bases, and 8 bases lay outside the gene matches. CDR3 residues: CASSLAASGTGDGYTF. The CDR3 nucleotides read TGCGCCAGCAGCTTGGCCGCTTCCGGGACAGGGGATGGCTACACCTTC.

The chain is built from TRBV28 and TRBJ1-5; TRBD1 matches 7 bases. Per the germline V gene, CDR1 is MDHEN and CDR2 is SYDVKM. This CDR3 contains 14 residues. The ends lost 2 bases at V and 6 bases at J; junction bases unmatched: 4. DNA of the CDR3: TGTGCCAGCAGTTTAAGGACAGGTACTCAGCCCCAGCATTTT. Its translation: CASSLRTGTQPQHF.

The chain employs TRBV3-1 and TRBJ2-6; D is possibly TRBD1 (7 bases). Trimming took 4 bases from V and 2 from J, leaving 12 bases between them. Germline CDR1 and CDR2: LGHDT and YNNKEL (reference sequence). The CDR3 covers 16 residues. Here the CDR3 DNA reads TGTGCCAGCAGCCTCCTCAGGGGGGCTGGGGCCAACGTCCTGACTTTC. Amino acids: CASSLLRGAGANVLTF.

This clonotype was found a few times. The J gene is TRBJ1-1, the V gene TRBV20-1; D is perhaps TRBD1 (6 bases). V dropped 1 base and J dropped 1 base, with 13 bases sitting between them. Germline lookup yields CDR1 DFQATT and CDR2 SNEGSKA (reference sequence). The CDR3 is 15 amino acids. CDR3: CSARARPGQNTEAFF. The DNA of the CDR3 is TGCAGTGCTAGAGCCAGGCCGGGACAGAACACTGAAGCTTTCTTT.

This clonotype has only a few counts. The chain uses TRBV9 and TRBJ2-2; no clear D gene. The CDR3 has 15 residues. Germline V CDR1 and CDR2: SGDLS, YYNGEE. With 1 base removed from V and 4 bases from J, the gap between germline ends came to 11 bases. The CDR3 coding sequence is TGTGCCAGCAGCGTAAACATAGGCGGCACCGGGGAGCTGTTTTTT. Translating gives CASSVNIGGTGELFF.

The rearrangement uses TRBV12-3 or TRBV12-4 and TRBJ2-6; D is possibly TRBD1 (6 bases). This CDR3 has 16 residues. The V and J ends lost 7 bases and 1 base respectively, with 14 bases between them. In DNA form, the CDR3 reads TGTGCCAGCACCCCGGCTACAGGGTCTGGGGCCAACGTCCTGACTTTC. Translating it yields CASTPATGSGANVLTF.

This clonotype was counted a few times. This chain uses TRBV27 with TRBJ2-7; D is uncertain. The V end lost 9 bases, the J end lost 0 bases, and 15 bases lay between the germline ends. CDR1 is MNHEY and CDR2 is SMNVEV in the germline V gene (reference sequence). This CDR3 has 14 amino acids. As DNA, the CDR3 is TGTGCCAGTTCCACAAGAGCCCCCTCCTACGAGCAGTACTTC. This sequence encodes CASSTRAPSYEQYF.

This clonotype was seen many times. Sequence at one end of the junction differs from germline and may be a read error. CDR3 bases: TGCGCCAGCAGCCCTGGACTAGTCTCCTACGAGCAGTACTTC. Its translation is CASSPGLVSYEQYF. V and J are TRBV12-3 or TRBV12-4 and TRBJ2-7; 7 bases are a match to TRBD2. CDR3 length equals 14 residues.

This clonotype came up a few times. The chain couples TRBV20-1 to TRBJ2-1, with a tentative D call TRBD2 (6 bases). CDR1 is DFQATT, CDR2 SNEGSKA, per germline (reference sequence). The CDR3 is made up of 15 amino acids. V was shortened by 0 bases and J by 9 bases, with 18 bases between the two germline ends. CDR3 protein: CSARDLAAPYLEQFF. The CDR3 nucleotides read TGCAGTGCTAGAGATTTAGCGGCCCCATACCTTGAGCAGTTCTTC.

The gene calls are TRBV5-8 and TRBJ1-2, with D hard to call. The germline V gene has CDR1 SGHTS and CDR2 YDEGEE. Trimming took off 4 bases at V and 4 bases at J, with 11 bases between the two ends. The CDR3 runs to 13 residues. CDR3 in amino acids: CASSPQISYGYTF. The CDR3 DNA reads as TGTGCCAGCAGCCCACAGATCTCCTATGGCTACACCTTC. The full variable domain, completed using reference TRBV5-8 and TRBJ1-2, is EAGVTQSPTHLIKTRGQQATLRCSPISGHTSVYWYQQALGLGLQFLLWYDEGEERNRGNFPPRFSGRQFPNYSSELNVNALELEDSALYLCASSPQISYGYTFGSGTRLTVV.

In this sample, this clonotype turned up a few times. This chain links TRBV7-9 with TRBJ2-1; D possibly corresponds to TRBD1 (6 bases). Germline values: CDR1 SEHNR, CDR2 FQNEAQ (reference sequence). The CDR3 covers 15 residues. V lost 5 bases, J lost 4 bases, and 15 bases lay in between. CDR3 loop: CASSTRDQGYNEQFF. CDR3 DNA sequence: TGTGCCAGCAGCACCCGGGACCAGGGGTACAATGAGCAGTTCTTC.

The chain recombines TRBV5-8 with TRBJ1-2; TRBD1 agrees at 9 bases. The CDR3 extends over 16 amino acids. CDR1 and CDR2 (germline): SGHTS, YDEGEE. V lost 4 bases, J lost 4 bases, and 11 bases stayed unmatched. The CDR3 loop is CASSTDGTGFGYGYTF. The CDR3 DNA sequence: TGTGCCAGCAGCACGGACGGGACAGGGTTCGGCTATGGCTACACCTTC.

Ten or more counts support this clonotype. This chain uses TRBV15 with TRBJ1-1; D unresolved. The CDR3 is made up of 13 amino acids. CDR1 and CDR2 (germline): LNHNV, YYDKDF (reference sequence). Trimming left V 4 bases short and J 1 base short, with 7 bases between. The CDR3 region has the DNA TGTGCCACCAGCAAATACACGAACACTGAAGCTTTCTTT. Protein product: CATSKYTNTEAFF.

There are a few counts of this clonotype. This chain links TRBV19 with TRBJ1-2; D may be TRBD1 (5 bases). Germline lookup yields CDR1 LNHDA and CDR2 SQIVND (reference sequence). Trimming took off 5 bases at V and 2 bases at J, with 21 bases between the two ends. The CDR3 has 17 residues. The CDR3 here is CASSPQREGPANYGYTF. The CDR3 region has the DNA TGTGCCAGTAGTCCTCAACGAGAGGGGCCAGCGAACTATGGCTACACCTTC.

This clonotype has just a few counts. The chain has TRBV7-9 and TRBJ2-2; 11 bases match TRBD2. Germline loops: CDR1 SEHNR, CDR2 FQNEAQ (reference sequence). J was trimmed by 2 bases and V by 3 bases; bases with no gene match: 17. This CDR3 is built from 21 residues. The CDR3 is CASSFFIGGLAGGINTGELFF. In DNA form, the CDR3 reads TGTGCCAGCAGCTTTTTTATCGGCGGTCTAGCGGGAGGAATCAACACCGGGGAGCTGTTTTTT.

J is TRBJ2-7 and V is TRBV24-1; 10 bases match TRBD1. V trimming: 3 bases; J trimming: 3 bases; junction bases outside the gene matches: 7. Germline V gene lookup returns CDR1 KGHDR and CDR2 SFDVKD. This CDR3 contains 16 residues. The CDR3 DNA is TGTGCCACCAGTGATCCCCTCCGGACAGGGGGCTACGAGCAGTACTTC. Translation gives CATSDPLRTGGYEQYF.

The chain links TRBV6-5 to TRBJ2-3, with D perhaps TRBD1 (7 bases). Trimming took 0 bases from V and 6 from J, leaving 16 bases between them. The CDR3 is made up of 16 amino acids. Germline V lookup: CDR1 MNHEY, CDR2 SVGAGI. The CDR3 bases are TGTGCCAGCAGTTACTCCCGAGGGGGCAGCGGGGATACGCAGTATTTT. Amino acids: CASSYSRGGSGDTQYF.

The chain uses TRBV5-1 and TRBJ2-1, with D perhaps matching TRBD1 or TRBD2 (5 bases each). CDR3 length: 14 residues. Between the trimmed V and J ends, which lost 2 bases and 3 bases, there was a span of 9 bases. The germline V gene has CDR1 SGHRS and CDR2 YFSETQ. CDR3 sequence: CASSFVGDYNEQFF. The CDR3 nucleotides read TGCGCCAGCAGCTTTGTGGGGGACTACAATGAGCAGTTCTTC.

V gene TRBV4-1 combines with J gene TRBJ2-2; D possibly matches TRBD1 or TRBD2 (5 bases each). This CDR3 comprises 19 residues. Trimming removed 1 base at V and 5 bases at J, with 23 bases between. Germline CDR1 is MGHRA and CDR2 is YSYEKL. CDR3 nucleotide sequence: TGCGCCAGCAGCCAAGCATGGGGTCCGGGGCCGGGTTGGACCGGGGAGCTGTTTTTT. Protein sequence: CASSQAWGPGPGWTGELFF.

This clonotype was picked up a small number of times. This chain links TRBV20-1 with TRBJ2-7; 7 bases agree with TRBD1. The CDR3 totals 12 residues. Trimming cost V 6 bases and J 2 bases; bases outside gene matches: 4. Germline V CDR1 and CDR2: DFQATT, SNEGSKA (reference sequence). The CDR3 bases are TGCAGTGCGGGTCAGGGGGCCTACGAGCAGTACGTC. This sequence encodes CSAGQGAYEQYV.

The rearrangement links TRBV27 to TRBJ2-1, with 13 bases identical to TRBD2. Germline V gene data show CDR1 as MNHEY and CDR2 as SMNVEV (reference sequence). The V gene end was trimmed by 5 bases and the J gene end by 4 bases; junction bases not matched to a gene: 14. The CDR3 length is 19 residues. As DNA, the CDR3 is TGTGCCAGCAGTCTACGAGGGACTAGCGGGACTGGGGGTTACAATGAGCAGTTCTTC. Amino acid sequence: CASSLRGTSGTGGYNEQFF.

This clonotype came up many times. The chain is built from TRBV27 and TRBJ2-7; D is ambiguous. CDR3 size: 11 residues. CDR1 and CDR2 (germline): MNHEY, SMNVEV (reference sequence). The ends were cut back, 7 bases at V and 0 bases at J, with 4 bases in the middle. In DNA, the CDR3 is TGTGCCAGCATTCCCTCCTACGAGCAGTACTTC. Its translation: CASIPSYEQYF.